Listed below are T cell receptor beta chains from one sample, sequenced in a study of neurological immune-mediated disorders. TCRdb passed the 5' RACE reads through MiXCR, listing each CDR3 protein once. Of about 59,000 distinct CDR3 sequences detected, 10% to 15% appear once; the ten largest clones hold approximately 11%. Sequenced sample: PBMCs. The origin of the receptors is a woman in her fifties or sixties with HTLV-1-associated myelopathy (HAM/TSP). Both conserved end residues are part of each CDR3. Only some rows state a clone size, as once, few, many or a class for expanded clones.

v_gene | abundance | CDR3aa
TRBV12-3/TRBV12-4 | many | CASSLSGSGANVLTF
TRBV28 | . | CATQRGGNYEQYF
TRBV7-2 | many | CASSPHPDRPLHF
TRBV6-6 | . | CASSYQRENLLFGELFF
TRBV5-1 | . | CASRGSTYTQYF
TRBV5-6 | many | CASSLVGGGPDTQYF
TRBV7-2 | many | CASSLAERTSGSSYNEQFF
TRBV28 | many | CASRNQGADYGYTF
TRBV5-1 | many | CASGPEDTQYF
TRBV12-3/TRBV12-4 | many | CASSFGSPGAGELFF